These T cell receptor beta chains were read from a single sample in a study of cytomegalovirus exposure and HLA in healthy donors. Assay used: immunoSEQ multiplex PCR; TCRdb lists only in-frame clones, some missing. The data hold about 200,000 clones, with roughly 68% observed a single time. Material: PBMCs. All receptors come from a woman aged 25-40 years in good health and CMV-seronegative. Both conserved end residues are part of each CDR3. The order of the fields is V gene, clone size, J gene, D gene, CDR3 protein, CDR3 DNA. The D gene is left open where the match is weak. Clone size, where shown, is once, few, many, or a class for clones that have expanded.

v_gene: TRBV5-8; abundance: .; j_gene: TRBJ1-5; d_gene: .; CDR3aa: CASSLRSGTPNQPQHF; CDR3nt: TGTGCCAGCAGCTTGCGGTCCGGGACTCCCAATCAGCCCCAGCATTTT
v_gene: TRBV7-2; abundance: .; j_gene: TRBJ1-1; d_gene: .; CDR3aa: CASSLTDKLNTEAFF; CDR3nt: TGTGCCAGCAGCTTGACGGACAAACTTAACACTGAAGCTTTCTTT
v_gene: TRBV6-5; abundance: .; j_gene: TRBJ2-1; d_gene: .; CDR3aa: CASKRGSLGDEQFF; CDR3nt: TGTGCCAGCAAAAGGGGTAGTTTGGGCGATGAGCAGTTCTTC
v_gene: TRBV7-3; abundance: .; j_gene: TRBJ1-1; d_gene: TRBD1; CDR3aa: CASSRGTGAGNTEAFF; CDR3nt: TGTGCCAGCAGCCGGGGGACAGGGGCTGGGAACACTGAAGCTTTCTTT
v_gene: TRBV11-2; abundance: .; j_gene: TRBJ2-7; d_gene: .; CDR3aa: CASSLVGGSYEQYF; CDR3nt: TGTGCCAGCAGCTTAGTCGGCGGCTCCTACGAGCAGTACTTC
v_gene: TRBV13; abundance: .; j_gene: TRBJ2-3; d_gene: .; CDR3aa: CASSTTGISGADTQYF; CDR3nt: TGTGCCAGCAGCACTACAGGGATAAGCGGGGCAGATACGCAGTATTTT
v_gene: TRBV7-9; abundance: .; j_gene: TRBJ1-5; d_gene: TRBD1; CDR3aa: CASSLGGGPGLRSNQPQHF; CDR3nt: TGTGCCAGCAGCTTAGGAGGGGGCCCAGGTCTCCGAAGCAATCAGCCCCAGCATTTT
v_gene: TRBV19; abundance: .; j_gene: TRBJ2-3; d_gene: TRBD2; CDR3aa: CASSIGAGGPGDTQYF; CDR3nt: TGTGCCAGTAGTATCGGAGCGGGGGGACCTGGTGATACGCAGTATTTT
v_gene: TRBV19; abundance: .; j_gene: TRBJ1-5; d_gene: TRBD1; CDR3aa: CASSGQAIYSNQPQHF; CDR3nt: TGTGCCAGTAGCGGACAGGCCATATATAGCAATCAGCCCCAGCATTTT
v_gene: TRBV6-5; abundance: .; j_gene: TRBJ2-5; d_gene: TRBD1; CDR3aa: CASGAGTGGIETQYF; CDR3nt: TGTGCCAGCGGCGCCGGGACAGGGGGAATAGAGACCCAGTACTTC
v_gene: TRBV2; abundance: .; j_gene: TRBJ1-6; d_gene: .; CDR3aa: CASVRDISYNSPLHF; CDR3nt: TGTGCCAGCGTACGGGACATAAGTTATAATTCACCCCTCCACTTT
v_gene: TRBV5-4; abundance: once; j_gene: TRBJ2-3; d_gene: TRBD2; CDR3aa: CASSLGLAWYPDTQYF; CDR3nt: TGTGCCAGCAGCTTGGGACTAGCTTGGTATCCAGATACGCAGTATTTT
v_gene: TRBV19; abundance: .; j_gene: TRBJ2-7; d_gene: .; CDR3aa: CATGHPSSYEQYF; CDR3nt: TGTGCCACCGGACACCCCAGCTCCTACGAGCAGTACTTC
v_gene: TRBV7-6; abundance: .; j_gene: TRBJ2-3; d_gene: TRBD2; CDR3aa: CASSPGTSGGEDTQYF; CDR3nt: TGTGCCAGCAGCCCCGGGACTAGCGGGGGGGAAGATACGCAGTATTTT
v_gene: TRBV27; abundance: medium-sized; j_gene: TRBJ1-5; d_gene: TRBD1; CDR3aa: CATRTGGQPQHF; CDR3nt: TGTGCCACCCGGACAGGGGGACAGCCCCAGCATTTT
v_gene: TRBV5-1; abundance: .; j_gene: TRBJ2-1; d_gene: TRBD2; CDR3aa: CASSLGRGNYNEQFF; CDR3nt: TGCGCCAGCAGCTTGGGGCGGGGGAACTACAATGAGCAGTTCTTC
v_gene: TRBV5-1; abundance: .; j_gene: TRBJ2-3; d_gene: TRBD1; CDR3aa: CASSSTGGTDTQYF; CDR3nt: TGCGCCAGCAGCTCAACAGGGGGGACAGATACGCAGTATTTT
v_gene: TRBV19; abundance: .; j_gene: TRBJ1-2; d_gene: TRBD1; CDR3aa: CASSITGGGYTF; CDR3nt: TGTGCCAGTAGTATAACAGGGGGTGGCTACACCTTC
v_gene: TRBV27; abundance: .; j_gene: TRBJ1-6; d_gene: TRBD1; CDR3aa: CASSLGGTGVFLSSYNSPLHF; CDR3nt: TGTGCCAGCAGTCTCGGCGGGACAGGGGTTTTCCTAAGCTCCTATAATTCACCCCTCCACTTT
v_gene: TRBV18; abundance: .; j_gene: TRBJ2-3; d_gene: TRBD2; CDR3aa: CASSPPAGGDTQYF; CDR3nt: TGTGCCAGCTCACCACCGGCGGGAGGAGATACGCAGTATTTT
v_gene: TRBV21-1; abundance: .; j_gene: TRBJ2-7; d_gene: .; CDR3aa: CARNGKQGADEQYF; CDR3nt: TGTGCCAGGAATGGGAAACAGGGGGCTGACGAGCAGTACTTC
v_gene: TRBV27; abundance: .; j_gene: TRBJ2-7; d_gene: .; CDR3aa: CASSAGLTGIAYEQYF; CDR3nt: TGTGCCAGCAGCGCGGGCCTCACAGGGATTGCCTACGAGCAGTACTTC
v_gene: TRBV27; abundance: .; j_gene: TRBJ1-1; d_gene: TRBD1; CDR3aa: CASSPLGQGREKAFF; CDR3nt: TGTGCCAGCAGTCCGCTGGGACAGGGGCGCGAGAAAGCTTTCTTT
v_gene: TRBV5-5; abundance: few; j_gene: TRBJ2-5; d_gene: .; CDR3aa: CASSWGDGETQYF; CDR3nt: TGTGCCAGCAGCTGGGGAGATGGGGAGACCCAGTACTTC
v_gene: TRBV6-1; abundance: .; j_gene: TRBJ1-4; d_gene: .; CDR3aa: CAGGSITATNEKLFF; CDR3nt: TGTGCCGGCGGAAGTATTACTGCAACTAATGAAAAACTGTTTTTT
v_gene: TRBV18; abundance: .; j_gene: TRBJ2-7; d_gene: TRBD2; CDR3aa: CASSARYVTSGRPQTYEQYF; CDR3nt: TGTGCCAGCTCAGCTAGATATGTGACTAGCGGGAGGCCCCAAACCTACGAGCAGTACTTC
v_gene: TRBV6-1; abundance: .; j_gene: TRBJ2-7; d_gene: .; CDR3aa: CASSLGTSSYEQYF; CDR3nt: TGTGCCAGCAGCCTAGGGACATCTTCCTACGAGCAGTACTTC
v_gene: TRBV2; abundance: few; j_gene: TRBJ2-6; d_gene: TRBD1; CDR3aa: CASSEALGRGLPNVLTF; CDR3nt: TGTGCCAGCAGTGAAGCCCTAGGCAGGGGGCTCCCCAACGTCCTGACTTTC
v_gene: TRBV6-5; abundance: .; j_gene: TRBJ1-2; d_gene: TRBD1; CDR3aa: CASSYSVGGNYGYTF; CDR3nt: TGTGCCAGCAGTTACTCAGTAGGGGGCAACTATGGCTACACCTTC
v_gene: TRBV6-5; abundance: .; j_gene: TRBJ2-1; d_gene: .; CDR3aa: CASSYSAGYSYNEQFF; CDR3nt: TGTGCCAGCAGTTACTCGGCGGGATATTCCTACAATGAGCAGTTCTTC
v_gene: TRBV6-4; abundance: .; j_gene: TRBJ2-3; d_gene: .; CDR3aa: CASSDSGGAPPDTQYF; CDR3nt: TGTGCCAGCAGTGACAGCGGCGGGGCCCCCCCAGATACGCAGTATTTT
v_gene: TRBV6-1; abundance: .; j_gene: TRBJ2-1; d_gene: .; CDR3aa: CASMSPGSGSNEQFF; CDR3nt: TGTGCCAGCATGTCTCCGGGTAGCGGCTCCAATGAGCAGTTCTTC
v_gene: TRBV10-3; abundance: few; j_gene: TRBJ1-6; d_gene: .; CDR3aa: CAISESGDTLTPLHF; CDR3nt: TGTGCCATCAGTGAGTCGGGGGACACCTTGACGCCCCTCCACTTT
v_gene: TRBV10-3; abundance: .; j_gene: TRBJ2-1; d_gene: .; CDR3aa: CAISESYGEQFF; CDR3nt: TGTGCCATCAGTGAGTCGTACGGGGAGCAGTTCTTC
v_gene: TRBV7-9; abundance: .; j_gene: TRBJ2-2; d_gene: .; CDR3aa: CASSPTTATFTGELFF; CDR3nt: TGTGCCAGCAGCCCTACCACTGCAACTTTCACCGGGGAGCTGTTTTTT